This is a list of T cell receptor beta chains from one sample in a study of T cells in Graves' hyperthyroidism and ophthalmopathy. TCRdb re-called the multiplex PCR reads through MiXCR, storing one row per CDR3 protein. Of fewer than 200,000 distinct CDR3 sequences in the sample, about 18% were seen once. The sample taken for sequencing was blood. These receptors were taken from a woman between 45 and 65 years old with Graves' hyperthyroidism. Both conserved end residues are trimmed from each CDR3. Fields, in order: CDR3 length, J gene, V gene, CDR3 protein.

len: 10
j_gene: TRBJ2-5
v_gene: TRBV2
CDR3aa: ASRSNQETQY

len: 10
j_gene: TRBJ2-2
v_gene: TRBV29-1
CDR3aa: SVRRGPGELF

len: 11
j_gene: TRBJ1-1
v_gene: TRBV28
CDR3aa: ASSYQGGTEAF

len: 13
j_gene: TRBJ1-5
v_gene: TRBV2
CDR3aa: ASSERRHSNQPQH

len: 12
j_gene: TRBJ2-5
v_gene: TRBV11-3
CDR3aa: ASSIAGGAETQY

len: 16
j_gene: TRBJ2-3
v_gene: TRBV11-2
CDR3aa: ASSTKDGFWSRTDTQY

len: 12
j_gene: TRBJ1-5
v_gene: TRBV19
CDR3aa: ASSLGGQNQPQH

len: 12
j_gene: TRBJ2-3
v_gene: TRBV11-2
CDR3aa: ASSVRLGTDTQY

len: 13
j_gene: TRBJ2-1
v_gene: TRBV2
CDR3aa: ASRATSGGYNEQF

len: 15
j_gene: TRBJ2-3
v_gene: TRBV14
CDR3aa: ASSQMGRGPTTDTQY

len: 15
j_gene: TRBJ2-7
v_gene: TRBV7-2
CDR3aa: ASSLREGGVSFYEQY

len: 10
j_gene: TRBJ2-5
v_gene: TRBV10-2
CDR3aa: ASSGEGETQY

len: 13
j_gene: TRBJ2-1
v_gene: TRBV27
CDR3aa: ASRPRTGEHNEQF

len: 11
j_gene: TRBJ1-2
v_gene: TRBV11-1
CDR3aa: ASSLQGGGGYT

len: 14
j_gene: TRBJ2-2
v_gene: TRBV6-1
CDR3aa: ASSVGASGRGGELF

len: 11
j_gene: TRBJ2-3
v_gene: TRBV5-1
CDR3aa: ASSAGNRDTQY